This T cell receptor (beta chain) was sequenced in a study of beta chain features in type 1 diabetes. A heparinised blood draw that averaged around 110 mL was obtained once from each donor. Expressed TCRB transcripts were sequenced because the isolated RNA had all been reverse transcribed beforehand. Sequencing used immunoSEQ multiplex PCR; TCRdb keeps in-frame clones, though not all of them. The sample yields fewer than 650,000 clones, 15% to 17% seen once. CDR3 size: 14 residues. Losses at the gene ends were 4 bases for V and 6 bases for J; bases not matched to a gene: 4. Germline assignment: CDR1 SGDLS and CDR2 YYNGEE.

J is TRBJ1-6 and V is TRBV9, with 7 bases that match TRBD1. The source of this sequence is a man between 18 and 29 years old in good health. The sample taken for sequencing was naive CD4+ T cells from blood. DNA for the CDR3: TGTGCCAGCAGCCAGGCAGGGGGTAATTCACCCCTCCACTTT. Its protein product is CASSQAGGNSPLHF.